The 29 T cell receptor beta chains listed next were all sequenced from one sample in a study of blood T cell repertoires in COVID-19. The table came from immunoSEQ multiplex PCR; TCRdb's copy has only in-frame clones and leaves some out. Among around 200,000 clones listed, about 88% were seen once. Material: PBMCs or T cells enriched from blood (not recorded which). These receptor sequences come from a woman younger than 45 who had recovered from COVID-19.

The CDR3: CASNPTRDSQPQHF. The CDR3 DNA follows: TGTGCCAGCAATCCAACACGGGACAGTCAGCCCCAGCATTTT. The V and J genes are TRBV28 and TRBJ1-5, with 7 bases matching TRBD1. The CDR3 is 14 residues long. The germline CDR1 and CDR2 sequences are MDHEN and SYDVKM. With V trimmed by 7 bases and J by 6 bases, 9 bases remained unmatched.

Here the CDR3 DNA reads TGTGCCAGCAGTCGGGGGGGGCCGGAGACCCAGTACTTC. Translated, it gives CASSRGGPETQYF. V is TRBV7-6 and J is TRBJ2-5, with 8 bases aligning to TRBD2. The CDR3 loop spans 13 amino acids. J lost 5 bases, V lost 6 bases, and 5 bases had no gene match. From germline, CDR1 is SGHVS and CDR2 FNYEAQ.

V is TRBV10-3 and J is TRBJ2-5, with a possible D match to TRBD1 (5 bases). Germline lookup yields CDR1 ENHRY and CDR2 SYGVKD. V lost 10 bases and J 5 bases, leaving 14 bases between the germline ends. The CDR3 has 12 amino acids. The CDR3 region is CATKTARETQYF. CDR3 DNA sequence: TGTGCCACCAAGACAGCTAGGGAGACCCAGTACTTC.

The chain carries TRBV7-2 and TRBJ1-5, with D hard to call. The CDR3 extends over 13 amino acids. The germline V gene encodes CDR1 SGHTA and CDR2 FQGNSA. V was pared by 0 bases and J by 3 bases, with 3 bases between. The CDR3 sequence: CASSLAHNQPQHF. CDR3 sequence (DNA): TGTGCCAGCAGCTTAGCTCACAATCAGCCCCAGCATTTT.

The chain links TRBV6-6 to TRBJ1-1; no firm D call. The CDR3 spans 15 residues. The ends were cut back, 1 base at V and 0 bases at J, with 9 bases in the middle. CDR1 is MNHNY, CDR2 SVGAGI, per germline (reference sequence). CDR3 sequence reads: CASSYWAGMNTEAFF. The CDR3, as DNA: TGTGCCAGCAGTTACTGGGCAGGCATGAACACTGAAGCTTTCTTT.

The CDR3 here is CASSEAGTGYNQPQHF. The CDR3 DNA reads as TGTGCCAGCAGTGAAGCCGGGACAGGGTACAATCAGCCCCAGCATTTT. This chain uses TRBV2 with TRBJ1-5, with 9 bases aligning to TRBD1. This CDR3 has 16 amino acids. Germline CDR1 is SNHLY and CDR2 is FYNNEI. Trimming cost V 0 bases and J 3 bases; bases outside gene matches: 3.

V gene TRBV4-2 combines with J gene TRBJ1-6; D is perhaps TRBD1 (6 bases). CDR1 LGHNA and CDR2 YNFKEQ come from the germline V gene. Trimming took 1 base from V and 5 from J, leaving 18 bases between them. The CDR3 has 18 amino acids. CDR3 coding DNA: TGTGCCAGCAGCCAAGGGTTCATAGGAGACAGGCATAATTCACCCCTCCACTTT. Encoded protein: CASSQGFIGDRHNSPLHF.

The V and J genes are TRBV6-5 and TRBJ1-1, with D uncertain. The germline V gene has CDR1 MNHEY and CDR2 SVGAGI. Trimming removed 4 bases at V and 1 base at J, with 10 bases between. The CDR3 spans 14 residues. Here the CDR3 DNA reads TGTGCCAGCAGTTTACAATACAGGAACACTGAAGCTTTCTTT. This codes for CASSLQYRNTEAFF.

The chain joins TRBV5-1 to TRBJ1-2; TRBD1 matches at 7 bases. The V gene end was trimmed by 4 bases and the J gene end by 3 bases; junction bases not matched to a gene: 6. The germline CDR1 and CDR2 sequences are SGHRS and YFSETQ. The length of the CDR3 is 14 residues. CDR3 amino acids: CASSKQGLDYGYTF. In DNA form, the CDR3 reads TGCGCCAGCAGCAAACAGGGGTTGGACTATGGCTACACCTTC.

The V and J genes are TRBV28 and TRBJ1-3, with TRBD1 matching over 7 bases. CDR1 MDHEN and CDR2 SYDVKM come from the germline V gene. The trim removed 6 bases at V and 0 bases at J, leaving 8 bases unmatched. CDR3 length: 16 amino acids. The CDR3 bases are TGTGCCAGCAGCATCGGGACAGCTCTCTCTGGAAACACCATATATTTT. Translating it yields CASSIGTALSGNTIYF.

The chain carries TRBV9 and TRBJ2-3; 8 nucleotides agree with TRBD2. V shed 1 base and J 4 bases; nucleotides not matched to a gene: 5. The germline gives CDR1 SGDLS, CDR2 YYNGEE. CDR3 size: 15 residues. CDR3 nucleotide sequence: TGTGCCAGCAGCGTATACCGGGGGGGCGCAGATACGCAGTATTTT. Its protein product is CASSVYRGGADTQYF.

The chain combines TRBV11-2 with TRBJ2-5; the D gene is possibly TRBD1 (6 bases). Trimming pared 6 bases from V and 4 bases from J, leaving 15 bases between. This CDR3 has 14 residues. The germline V gene has CDR1 SGHAT and CDR2 FQNNGV. CDR3 amino acids: CASRTTGLGETQYF. CDR3 nucleotide sequence: TGTGCCAGCAGAACCACAGGGCTGGGAGAGACCCAGTACTTC.

This chain joins TRBV18 and TRBJ1-2; D gene uncertain. Germline lookup yields CDR1 KGHSH and CDR2 LQKENI. The CDR3 sequence is 14 residues long. V was pared by 6 bases and J by 0 bases, with 11 bases between. This CDR3 reads CASSRNQPNYGYTF. CDR3 DNA sequence: TGTGCCAGCTCCAGGAACCAGCCTAACTATGGCTACACCTTC. Looking up the rest from reference TRBV18 and TRBJ1-2 gives the full variable domain: NAGVMQNPRHLVRRRGQEARLRCSPMKGHSHVYWYRQLPEEGLKFMVYLQKENIIDESGMPKERFSAEFPKEGPSILRIQQVVRGDSAAYFCASSRNQPNYGYTFGSGTRLTVV.

Only one count was recorded for this clone. This chain connects TRBV7-6 to TRBJ1-2, with 7 positions matching TRBD1. The CDR3 length is 19 residues. Trimming removed 1 base from V and 4 bases from J; junction bases left unmatched: 18. Germline V gene data show CDR1 as SGHVS and CDR2 as FNYEAQ. CDR3 amino acids: CASSLVPTTGSGDFYGYTF. CDR3 in DNA: TGTGCCAGCAGCTTAGTACCAACGACAGGGAGTGGCGACTTCTATGGCTACACCTTC.

V gene TRBV11-2 combines with J gene TRBJ1-1, with D possibly TRBD1 on 5 matching bases. CDR3 length equals 12 residues. Between the trimmed V and J ends, which lost 5 bases and 5 bases, there was a span of 9 bases. The germline V gene has CDR1 SGHAT and CDR2 FQNNGV. The CDR3 loop is CASSPRQTEAFF. As DNA, the CDR3 is TGTGCCAGCAGCCCCCGACAGACTGAAGCTTTCTTT.

J is TRBJ2-7 and V is TRBV13; 10 nucleotides match TRBD1. The germline gives CDR1 PRHDT, CDR2 FYEKMQ (reference sequence). V was clipped by 5 bases and J by 6 bases; unmatched bases: 13. This CDR3 is 16 amino acids long. The CDR3 nucleotides read TGTGCCAGCAGCCAACACAGGACAGGGGGGGTCTCCGAGCAGTACTTC. This encodes CASSQHRTGGVSEQYF.

V usage is TRBV10-3 and J usage is TRBJ1-3; a possible D gene is TRBD1 (5 bases). The CDR3 runs to 14 residues. CDR1 ENHRY and CDR2 SYGVKD come from the germline V gene. V lost 3 bases and J 1 base, leaving 7 bases between the germline ends. In DNA form, the CDR3 reads TGTGCCATCAGTGAATCAGGGTCTGGAAACACCATATATTTT. This encodes CAISESGSGNTIYF.

This rearrangement joins TRBV5-1 to TRBJ2-3; maybe TRBD1 (5 bases). Trimming left V 1 base short and J 1 base short, with 10 bases between. The germline V gene encodes CDR1 SGHRS and CDR2 YFSETQ. This CDR3 comprises 15 residues. The CDR3 protein is CASSLNLGGTDTQYF. In DNA, the CDR3 is TGCGCCAGCAGCTTGAACCTAGGGGGCACAGATACGCAGTATTTT.

This chain connects TRBV19 to TRBJ2-1; tentatively, D is TRBD2 (6 bases). CDR1 is LNHDA, CDR2 SQIVND, per germline (reference sequence). The CDR3 sequence is 12 residues long. Trimming shortened V by 3 bases and J by 10 bases, and 10 bases separated the two germline ends. The CDR3 coding sequence is TGTGCCAGTAGTATTATAGCGGACGAGCAGTTCTTC. Its protein is CASSIIADEQFF.

The chain combines TRBV5-4 with TRBJ1-1; TRBD1 is a possible D gene (6 bases). Germline V gene data show CDR1 as SGHNT and CDR2 as YYREEE (reference sequence). V was pared by 0 bases and J by 3 bases, with 6 bases between. The CDR3 consists of 13 residues. The CDR3 is CASSLDRDTEAFF. CDR3 DNA: TGTGCCAGCAGCTTGGACAGGGACACTGAAGCTTTCTTT.

The chain is built from TRBV10-2 and TRBJ2-7; the match to TRBD2 covers 8 bases. This CDR3 comprises 14 residues. The V gene end was trimmed by 4 bases and the J gene end by 0 bases; junction bases not matched to a gene: 2. Germline CDR1 WSHSY, CDR2 SAAADI. As DNA, the CDR3 is TGCGCCAGCAGTGGACGGGGGGGCTCCTACGAGCAGTACTTC. Its protein product is CASSGRGGSYEQYF.

The genes are TRBV6-2 or TRBV6-3 and TRBJ2-1; TRBD2 matches at 12 bases. CDR3 length: 17 residues. Looked up from germline, CDR1 is MNHEY and CDR2 is SVGEGT. J was trimmed by 6 bases and V by 4 bases; bases with no gene match: 10. CDR3 in amino acids: CASSSSWSSGGANEQFF. Written as DNA, the CDR3 is TGTGCCAGCAGTTCCTCCTGGTCTAGCGGGGGGGCCAATGAGCAGTTCTTC.

The rearrangement links TRBV7-8 to TRBJ1-3; no clear D. V shed 1 base and J shed 0 bases, with 10 bases lying between them. Germline CDR1 SGHVS, CDR2 FQNEAQ. The CDR3 contains 16 residues. CDR3 DNA: TGTGCCAGCAGCTTAGGCTGGGCCCCCTCTGGAAACACCATATATTTT. Translated: CASSLGWAPSGNTIYF.

CDR3 loop: CASSLRTSDNEQFF. In DNA, the CDR3 is TGTGCCAGCTCACTACGGACTAGCGACAATGAGCAGTTCTTC. The chain carries TRBV18 and TRBJ2-1, with 9 positions matching TRBD2. In germline, CDR1 is KGHSH, CDR2 LQKENI. The CDR3 is made up of 14 amino acids. J lost 5 bases, V lost 4 bases, and 3 bases had no gene match.

The J gene is TRBJ1-5, the V gene TRBV6-6, with 8 nucleotides matching TRBD1. Losses at the gene ends were 2 bases for V and 2 bases for J; bases not matched to a gene: 2. The CDR3 is 15 amino acids. The V gene's germline CDR1 is MNHNY and CDR2 SVGAGI (reference sequence). The CDR3 here is CASSYDRGRNQPQHF. DNA of the CDR3: TGTGCCAGCAGTTACGACAGGGGCCGCAATCAGCCCCAGCATTTT.

The chain uses TRBV12-3 or TRBV12-4 and TRBJ2-3; D not resolved. This CDR3 comprises 13 residues. Trimming took 5 bases from V and 4 from J, leaving 10 bases between them. CDR3 bases: TGTGCCAGCAGTCCCTATGAGGCAGATACGCAGTATTTT. Its protein product is CASSPYEADTQYF.

This chain links TRBV7-9 with TRBJ1-2; D is undetermined. CDR3 size: 12 residues. The germline V gene has CDR1 SEHNR and CDR2 FQNEAQ (reference sequence). V lost 2 bases and J lost 13, with 14 bases in between. CDR3 loop: CASSLTQDPFTF. The CDR3 DNA follows: TGTGCCAGCAGCTTAACGCAGGATCCCTTCACCTTC. The full variable domain, completed using reference TRBV7-9 and TRBJ1-2, is DTGVSQNPRHKITKRGQNVTFRCDPISEHNRLYWYRQTLGQGPEFLTYFQNEAQLEKSRLLSDRFSAERPKGSFSTLEIQRTEQGDSAMYLCASSLTQDPFTFGSGTRLTVV.

DNA of the CDR3: TGTGCCAGCAGCCAAGATTCGACAGAGAGCTATGGCTACACCTTC. Translated: CASSQDSTESYGYTF. The genes are TRBV3-1 (or the pseudogene TRBV3-2) and TRBJ1-2, with D perhaps TRBD1 (5 bases). The CDR3 totals 15 residues. Germline CDR1 reads LGHDT; CDR2 reads YNNKEL (reference sequence). V was cut by 0 bases and J by 4 bases, with 12 bases left in between.

This sequence joins TRBV10-3 and TRBJ1-6, with a possible D match to TRBD1 (6 bases). V was shortened by 3 bases and J by 0 bases, with 15 bases between the two germline ends. The CDR3 runs to 18 residues. Germline V gene sequence: CDR1 ENHRY, CDR2 SYGVKD. For the CDR3, the DNA is TGTGCCATCAGTGATGAGACAGGTCGTTCCTCCTATAATTCACCCCTCCACTTT. This sequence encodes CAISDETGRSSYNSPLHF.